The TCR beta chain under discussion was sequenced for a study of OX40 agonist ivuxolimab in advanced cancers. Study-wide results and caveats: CD4+ and CD8+ T cells in blood underwent clonal expansion by week 6 at 0.1 to 3.0 mg/kg.

Concerning this clone: Its antigen is not identified.

Using immunoSEQ multiplex PCR, the repertoire was profiled, and TCRdb retains in-frame clones only, with some absent. Among 62,000 or so clones listed, under 95% were seen once. This CDR3 has 12 residues. Trimming shortened V by 2 bases and J by 7 bases, and 8 bases separated the two germline ends. Germline V gives CDR1 SEHNR, CDR2 FQNEAQ (reference sequence). Sequences were derived from CD4+ or CD8+ T cells sorted from blood, sampled in a trial of the OX40 agonist ivuxolimab. This TCR derives from an adult with an advanced solid tumor such as melanoma, head and neck, liver or kidney cancer. J is TRBJ2-5 and V is TRBV7-9; no firm D call. For the CDR3, the DNA is TGTGCCAGCAGCTTAATCTCAGGGACCCAGTACTTC. It translates to CASSLISGTQYF.